The 23 T cell receptor beta chains below come from one sample, sequenced in a study of shared clonotypes between healthy human individuals. TCRdb keeps only in-frame clones here, not all; method: immunoSEQ multiplex PCR. The table includes around 2.5 million clones, roughly 93% detected once. The sample taken for sequencing was naive CD4+ T cells from PBMCs. Subset in this sample: CD45RA+ positively selected. All receptors derive from a young man in good health. Some clones in this sample may be carry-over from other donors' samples.

The CDR3 coding sequence is TGTGCCAGCAGCTTATTGGGACTAGCGGGAGAGGGAGGAGAGACCCAGTACTTC. Translated, it gives CASSLLGLAGEGGETQYF. This chain connects TRBV7-6 to TRBJ2-5, with TRBD2 identical over 14 bases. CDR3 length: 18 amino acids. The ends lost 2 bases at V and 4 bases at J; junction bases unmatched: 9. Germline V gives CDR1 SGHVS, CDR2 FNYEAQ.

The CDR3 is CASSSWSGRETQYF. CDR3 DNA: TGTGCCAGCAGCTCGTGGAGCGGGAGAGAGACCCAGTACTTC. The gene calls are TRBV7-2 and TRBJ2-5; 8 bases are shared with TRBD2. The germline CDR1 and CDR2 sequences are SGHTA and FQGNSA. The CDR3 consists of 14 residues. V dropped 4 bases and J dropped 4; count of bases not matched to a gene: 5.

In its sample, this clone was seen once. V and J are TRBV28 and TRBJ1-2; 7 nucleotides agree with TRBD1. V lost 7 bases to trimming and J lost 4 bases; unmatched junction nucleotides: 3. This CDR3 has 12 residues. Germline CDR1 and CDR2: MDHEN and SYDVKM. This chain's CDR3 is CASNRQGYGYTF. The CDR3 bases are TGTGCCAGCAATAGACAGGGCTATGGCTACACCTTC.

The CDR3 spells CASSLAGAGRTDTQYF. Here the CDR3 DNA reads TGTGCCAGCAGTTTGGCGGGAGCCGGGCGCACAGATACGCAGTATTTT. This chain joins TRBV28 and TRBJ2-3; 7 bases align to TRBD2. Germline CDR1 MDHEN, CDR2 SYDVKM. Trimming at V came to 3 bases and at J to 1 base, leaving 7 bases not matched to a gene. The CDR3 is 16 amino acids. The full variable domain, its missing parts supplied by reference TRBV28 and TRBJ2-3, is DVKVTQSSRYLVKRTGEKVFLECVQDMDHENMFWYRQDPGLGLRLIYFSYDVKMKEKGDIPEGYSVSREKKERFSLILESASTNQTSMYLCASSLAGAGRTDTQYFGPGTRLTVL.

To note about this clone: The sample holds other DNA sequences that translate to the same CDR3. The chain has TRBV19 and TRBJ2-3; TRBD2 aligns across 7 bases. The CDR3 runs 14 residues. Germline assignment: CDR1 LNHDA and CDR2 SQIVND (reference sequence). J lost 1 base, V lost 3 bases, and 1 base had no gene match. The CDR3 nucleotides read TGTGCCAGTAGTATCACTAGCGGCACAGATACGCAGTATTTT. Its translation: CASSITSGTDTQYF.

The chain has TRBV7-8 and TRBJ2-2; 8 bases match TRBD2. J lost 5 bases, V lost 4 bases, and 15 bases had no gene match. The V gene's germline CDR1 is SGHVS and CDR2 FQNEAQ. The CDR3 extends over 18 amino acids. CDR3 region: CASSWLSDPGRGTGELFF. In DNA, the CDR3 is TGTGCCAGCAGCTGGCTGTCTGATCCCGGGAGGGGTACCGGGGAGCTGTTTTTT.

The rearrangement joins TRBV6-1 to TRBJ1-1; 7 nucleotides align to TRBD1. V trimming: 0 bases; J trimming: 5 bases; junction bases outside the gene matches: 12. Germline-derived CDR1 and CDR2 are MNHNS and SASEGT. CDR3 size: 17 residues. The CDR3: CASSEAVQSGQRTEAFF. The CDR3 DNA sequence: TGTGCCAGCAGTGAAGCGGTCCAGTCGGGACAGAGAACTGAAGCTTTCTTT.

This chain links TRBV7-9 with TRBJ1-5, with 9 bases that match TRBD1. CDR1 is SEHNR and CDR2 is FQNEAQ in the germline V gene (reference sequence). Losses at the gene ends were 5 bases for V and 4 bases for J; bases not matched to a gene: 15. CDR3 length: 18 residues. CDR3 in amino acids: CASSRSGAGQGQNQPQHF. The DNA of the CDR3 is TGTGCCAGCAGCCGATCAGGGGCTGGACAGGGGCAAAATCAGCCCCAGCATTTT.

The chain links TRBV10-2 to TRBJ1-4; 8 bases are a match to TRBD1. The ends lost 3 bases at V and 16 bases at J; junction bases unmatched: 19. The CDR3 consists of 16 residues. Germline V gives CDR1 WSHSY, CDR2 SAAADI. The CDR3 sequence: CASSDWLQGGLQGSFF. Here the CDR3 DNA reads TGCGCCAGCAGTGATTGGTTACAGGGGGGCCTCCAAGGTTCGTTTTTT.

This clone is a singleton in its sample. J is TRBJ1-2 and V is TRBV6-6; a possible D gene is TRBD1 (6 bases). The CDR3 extends over 14 amino acids. CDR1 and CDR2 from the germline V gene are MNHNY and SVGAGI (reference sequence). V was cut by 6 bases and J by 2 bases, with 13 bases left in between. The CDR3 nucleotides read TGTGCCAGCAGAGCGGGGGCAGGGAACTATGGCTACACCTTC. Its translation is CASRAGAGNYGYTF.

V usage is TRBV28 and J usage is TRBJ2-5; tentatively, D is TRBD2 (6 bases). This CDR3 has 13 amino acids. Trimming took off 6 bases at V and 5 bases at J, with 13 bases between the two ends. Germline lookup yields CDR1 MDHEN and CDR2 SYDVKM. The CDR3 DNA reads as TGTGCCAGCAGAATGGTGGGGGGTGAGACCCAGTACTTC. It translates to CASRMVGGETQYF.

Comment on this clone: Other nucleotide sequences in the sample specify the same CDR3. V gene TRBV29-1 combines with J gene TRBJ2-5, with D possibly TRBD1 on 7 matching bases. Trimming removed 4 bases at V and 4 bases at J, with 10 bases between. The CDR3 runs 12 residues. Looked up from germline, CDR1 is SQVTM and CDR2 is ANQGSEA. The CDR3 DNA reads TGCAGCGTTGGTCAGGGGGGAGAGACCCAGTACTTC. Translated, it gives CSVGQGGETQYF.

This clone has only one observation. This chain uses TRBV7-2 with TRBJ2-3; no reliable D call. Germline assignment: CDR1 SGHTA and CDR2 FQGNSA. The CDR3 runs to 14 residues. V was trimmed by 0 bases and J by 5 bases, leaving 9 bases between them. CDR3 DNA sequence: TGTGCCAGCAGCTTAGCCCTAGTCCAAGATACGCAGTATTTT. It yields the protein CASSLALVQDTQYF. Using reference TRBV7-2 and TRBJ2-3 for the parts outside the CDR3, the full variable domain is GAGVSQSPSNKVTEKGKDVELRCDPISGHTALYWYRQSLGQGLEFLIYFQGNSAPDKSGLPSDRFSAERTGGSVSTLTIQRTQQEDSAVYLCASSLALVQDTQYFGPGTRLTVL.

This chain uses TRBV25-1 with TRBJ2-1; TRBD1 matches 7 bases. Looked up from germline, CDR1 is MGHDK and CDR2 is SYGVNS. The CDR3 has 14 residues. Losses at the gene ends were 7 bases for V and 9 bases for J; bases not matched to a gene: 12. CDR3 sequence: CASNRGGQEAEQFF. The CDR3 DNA sequence: TGTGCCAGCAACCGGGGTGGACAGGAGGCTGAGCAGTTCTTC.

This clone was seen only a few times. V is TRBV4-2 and J is TRBJ1-2; D may be TRBD1 (6 bases). V was trimmed by 6 bases and J by 1 base, leaving 9 bases between them. Germline values: CDR1 LGHNA, CDR2 YNFKEQ. The CDR3 covers 13 residues. The CDR3 sequence is CASSKGVNYGYTF. The CDR3 region has the DNA TGTGCCAGCAGTAAGGGGGTTAACTATGGCTACACCTTC.

This chain uses TRBV10-1 with TRBJ2-5, with D possibly being TRBD1 or TRBD2 (6 bases each). The J call may be faulty, since TRBJ2-7 better matches the DNA end. CDR1 and CDR2 (germline): WNHNN, SYGVQD (reference sequence). The CDR3 covers 15 residues. The CDR3 DNA is TGCGCCAGCAGTGAAGGGGGGCAGGAGCCCTACGAGCAGTACTTC. It codes for CASSEGGQEPYEQYF.

The chain carries TRBV4-1 and TRBJ2-7; 11 bases are a match to TRBD2. Germline lookup yields CDR1 MGHRA and CDR2 YSYEKL. There are 15 residues in the CDR3. The V segment lost 4 bases and the J segment 2 bases; nucleotides outside the gene matches: 4. The chain's CDR3 is CASSLTSGTTYEQYF. The CDR3 nucleotides read TGCGCCAGCAGCCTGACTAGCGGGACCACCTACGAGCAGTACTTC.

The chain couples TRBV21-1 to TRBJ2-1; the D call TRBD2 from the table was never checked on the DNA. TRBV21-1 is a listed pseudogene. The CDR3 consists of 19 residues. CDR3: CASRTTSGRSSRSYNEQFF. The CDR3 bases are TGTGCCAGCAGAACAACTAGCGGGAGGTCCTCTCGCTCCTACAATGAGCAGTTCTTC.

This clone has just a few counts. This chain joins TRBV19 and TRBJ2-7, with 7 bases lining up with TRBD1. Germline trimming cut 4 bases from V and 5 bases from J; bases unmatched to any gene: 5. In germline, CDR1 is LNHDA, CDR2 SQIVND (reference sequence). The CDR3 runs 13 residues. The CDR3, as DNA: TGTGCCAGTAGTACCTCCAGGGGGAACGAGCAGTACTTC. Its translation: CASSTSRGNEQYF.

The V and J genes are TRBV10-2 and TRBJ2-1, with TRBD2 matching over 7 bases. Unmatched junction bases numbered 8, after V lost 6 bases and J lost 0 bases. Germline loops: CDR1 WSHSY, CDR2 SAAADI. The CDR3 totals 16 residues. The CDR3 loop reads CASRGRDAYSYNEQFF. CDR3 sequence (DNA): TGCGCCAGCAGGGGGAGGGACGCATACTCCTACAATGAGCAGTTCTTC.

The rearrangement links TRBV5-1 to TRBJ2-2, with D perhaps TRBD2 (5 bases). Germline-derived CDR1 and CDR2 are SGHRS and YFSETQ. The CDR3 covers 16 residues. V dropped 1 base and J dropped 2 bases, with 12 bases sitting between them. The DNA of the CDR3 is TGCGCCAGCAGCTTGTTTCCGGGGATTAACACCGGGGAGCTGTTTTTT. Translating it yields CASSLFPGINTGELFF.

The J gene is TRBJ2-7, the V gene TRBV19, with TRBD1 identical over 8 bases. The V segment lost 2 bases and the J segment 2 bases; nucleotides outside the gene matches: 8. The CDR3 covers 16 residues. Germline loops: CDR1 LNHDA, CDR2 SQIVND (reference sequence). The CDR3 DNA follows: TGTGCCAGTAGTATAAGGGGTTCAGGGGGCGCCTACGAGCAGTACTTC. As protein: CASSIRGSGGAYEQYF.

The V and J genes are TRBV6-5 and TRBJ2-3; D gene ambiguous. The CDR3 has 13 residues. Germline assignment: CDR1 MNHEY and CDR2 SVGAGI. V gave up 6 bases and J gave up 0 bases, with 7 bases separating them. The CDR3 protein is CASSRSSTDTQYF. CDR3 nucleotide sequence: TGTGCCAGCAGCCGTTCTAGCACAGATACGCAGTATTTT.